The source of this T cell receptor beta chain is a study of T cell repertoires in cytomegalovirus infection. With 3 bases removed from V and 5 bases from J, the gap between germline ends came to 16 bases. Germline CDR1 and CDR2: MDHEN and SYDVKM. The CDR3 consists of 15 residues. Findings and limits, study-wide: Clonotypes of TCR beta that were HLA-C-restricted and CMV-specific dominated the ex vivo response.

TCRdb reprocessed the reads with MiXCR, giving one entry per CDR3 protein. The sample lists approximately 170,000 distinct CDR3 sequences, 17% occurring once. For this clonotype: Its antigen is unknown.

The rearrangement links TRBV28 to TRBJ1-2; D not certain. Sequences were obtained from CD8+ T cells from PBMCs. The clonotype comes from a human donor in good health (CMV status not recorded). Some clones in this sample may be carry-over from other donors' samples. CDR3 DNA sequence: TGTGCCAGCAGTTTTCACCCGACACCCGGGTATGGCTACACCTTC. Its translation: CASSFHPTPGYGYTF.